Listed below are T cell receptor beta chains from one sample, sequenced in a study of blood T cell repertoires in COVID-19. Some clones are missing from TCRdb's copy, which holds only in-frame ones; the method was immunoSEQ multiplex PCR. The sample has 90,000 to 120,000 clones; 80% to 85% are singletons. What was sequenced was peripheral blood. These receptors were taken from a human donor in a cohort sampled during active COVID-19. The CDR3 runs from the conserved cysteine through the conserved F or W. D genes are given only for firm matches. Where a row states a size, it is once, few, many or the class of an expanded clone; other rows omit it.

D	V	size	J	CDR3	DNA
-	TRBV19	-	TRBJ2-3	CASSSDRGGADTQYF	TGTGCCAGTAGTTCGGACAGAGGGGGTGCAGATACGCAGTATTTT
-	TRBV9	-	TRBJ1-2	CASSRRGTVNYGYTF	TGTGCCAGCAGTAGACGTGGCACAGTGAACTATGGCTACACCTTC
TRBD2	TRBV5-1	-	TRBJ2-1	CASSLILAGGSGIEQFF	TGCGCCAGCAGCTTAATCCTAGCGGGAGGGTCGGGGATTGAGCAGTTCTTC
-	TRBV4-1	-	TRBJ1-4	CASSQDARGGSEKLFF	TGCGCCAGCAGCCAAGATGCTCGGGGCGGGAGTGAAAAACTGTTTTTT
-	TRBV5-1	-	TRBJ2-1	CASSLDGTSYNEQFF	TGCGCCAGCAGCTTGGATGGGACATCCTACAATGAGCAGTTCTTC
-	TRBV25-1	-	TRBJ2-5	CASSEWARGNQETQYF	TGTGCCAGCAGTGAATGGGCCAGGGGAAATCAAGAGACCCAGTACTTC
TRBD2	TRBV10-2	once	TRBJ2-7	CASSETLAGSRYEQYF	TGCGCCAGCAGTGAAACTCTAGCGGGGTCTAGGTACGAGCAGTACTTC
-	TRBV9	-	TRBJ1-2	CASSGEQGNYGYTF	TGTGCCAGCAGCGGGGAGCAAGGTAACTATGGCTACACCTTC
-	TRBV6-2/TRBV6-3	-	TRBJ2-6	CASSYTLAQGEISGANVLTF	TGTGCCAGCAGCTATACTCTCGCACAGGGCGAAATCTCTGGGGCCAACGTCCTGACTTTC
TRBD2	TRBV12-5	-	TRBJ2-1	CASGTSGSGAEQFF	TGTGCTAGTGGCACTAGCGGAAGTGGGGCTGAGCAGTTCTTC
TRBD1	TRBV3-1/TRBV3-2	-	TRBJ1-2	CASSQVRPGQTNYGYTF	TGTGCCAGCAGCCAGGTCCGCCCGGGACAGACTAACTATGGCTACACCTTC
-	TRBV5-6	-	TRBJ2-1	CASERGGGPYNEQFF	TGTGCCAGCGAAAGGGGGGGAGGCCCCTACAATGAGCAGTTCTTC
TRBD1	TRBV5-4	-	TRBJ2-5	CASSFRTGENQETQYF	TGTGCCAGCAGCTTCCGGACAGGGGAAAACCAAGAGACCCAGTACTTC
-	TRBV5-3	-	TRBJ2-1	CARSPKLCGESSYNEQFF	TGTGCCAGAAGCCCGAAATTATGCGGGGAGAGCTCCTACAATGAGCAGTTCTTC
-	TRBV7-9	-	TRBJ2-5	CASSLLLLGRETQYF	TGTGCCAGCAGCTTACTCTTATTGGGGAGGGAGACCCAGTACTTC
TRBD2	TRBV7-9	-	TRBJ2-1	CASDPGLAGNEQFF	TGTGCCAGCGACCCCGGACTAGCGGGGAATGAGCAGTTCTTC
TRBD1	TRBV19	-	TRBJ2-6	CASSASRERGQGEGGANVLTF	TGTGCCAGTAGTGCCTCCAGGGAACGGGGACAGGGGGAAGGTGGGGCCAACGTCCTGACTTTC
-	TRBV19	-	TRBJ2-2	CASKMEGSGTGELFF	TGTGCCAGTAAAATGGAGGGCTCGGGCACCGGGGAGCTGTTTTTT
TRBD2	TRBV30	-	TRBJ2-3	CAWTPASGRSDTQYF	TGTGCCTGGACCCCCGCTAGCGGGAGGTCAGATACGCAGTATTTT
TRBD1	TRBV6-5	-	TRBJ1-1	CASSYSDRGLAFF	TGTGCCAGCAGTTACTCAGACAGGGGGCTGGCTTTCTTT
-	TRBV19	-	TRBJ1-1	CASSSQGLYTEAFF	TGTGCCAGTAGTTCCCAGGGGCTTTACACTGAAGCTTTCTTT
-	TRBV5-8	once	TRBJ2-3	CASTQAGRSTDTQYF	TGTGCCAGCACCCAAGCGGGCCGAAGCACAGATACGCAGTATTTT
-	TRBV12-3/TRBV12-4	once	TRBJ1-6	CASSSIQGLLHF	TGTGCCAGCAGCTCGATCCAGGGACTCCTCCACTTT
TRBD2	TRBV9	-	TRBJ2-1	CASSPRLADYNEQFF	TGTGCCAGCAGCCCCAGACTAGCGGACTACAATGAGCAGTTCTTC
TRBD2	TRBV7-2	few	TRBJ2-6	CASSWAGGSVSGANVLTF	TGTGCCAGCAGCTGGGCGGGAGGTTCAGTCTCTGGGGCCAACGTCCTGACTTTC
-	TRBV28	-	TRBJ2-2	CASSNYRDTGELFF	TGTGCCAGCAGTAACTACAGGGATACCGGGGAGCTGTTTTTT
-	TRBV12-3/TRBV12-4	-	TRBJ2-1	CASSLAGDEQFF	TGTGCCAGCAGCCTAGCTGGCGATGAGCAGTTCTTC
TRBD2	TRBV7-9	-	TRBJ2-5	CASSLGIGTGGQETQYF	TGTGCCAGCAGCTTAGGGATCGGTACGGGAGGCCAAGAGACCCAGTACTTC
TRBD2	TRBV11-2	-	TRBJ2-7	CASSRLAGGRLGEQYF	TGTGCCAGCAGCCGACTAGCGGGAGGCCGTCTGGGCGAGCAGTACTTC
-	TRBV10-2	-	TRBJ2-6	CASSRYSGANVLTF	TGCGCCAGCAGCAGGTACTCTGGGGCCAACGTCCTGACTTTC
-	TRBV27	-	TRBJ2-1	CASSFGPYPQTEGNEQFF	TGTGCCAGCAGTTTCGGCCCCTATCCCCAGACAGAAGGCAATGAGCAGTTCTTC
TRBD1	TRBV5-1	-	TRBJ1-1	CASSSGQGNTEAFF	TGCGCCAGCAGCTCCGGACAGGGGAACACTGAAGCTTTCTTT
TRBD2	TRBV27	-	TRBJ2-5	CASMASGMLETQYF	TGTGCCAGCATGGCTAGCGGGATGTTGGAGACCCAGTACTTC
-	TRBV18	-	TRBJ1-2	CASSPTVIDGYTF	TGTGCCAGCTCACCAACAGTTATCGATGGCTACACCTTC
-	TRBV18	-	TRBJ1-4	CASSPQNGATNEKLFF	TGTGCCAGCTCACCCCAAAACGGGGCAACTAATGAAAAACTGTTTTTT
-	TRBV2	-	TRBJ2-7	CASSEALLSGLKEQYF	TGTGCCAGCAGTGAAGCGCTTCTATCCGGACTTAAGGAGCAGTACTTC
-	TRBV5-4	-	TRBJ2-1	CASSSRGASQGGEQFF	TGTGCCAGCAGCAGCCGAGGAGCGTCTCAGGGGGGTGAGCAGTTCTTC
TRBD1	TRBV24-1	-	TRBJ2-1	CATSDLPAAGGRGEQFF	TGTGCCACCAGTGACCTACCCGCCGCAGGGGGAAGGGGTGAGCAGTTCTTC
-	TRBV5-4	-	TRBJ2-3	CASSSGGTVGDTQYF	TGTGCCAGCAGCTCTGGGGGGACAGTGGGGGATACGCAGTATTTT
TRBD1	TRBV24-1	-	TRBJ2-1	CATSDSDRGSYNEQFF	TGTGCCACCAGTGACTCGGACAGGGGATCCTACAATGAGCAGTTCTTC
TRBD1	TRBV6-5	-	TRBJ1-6	CASSWDSNSPLHF	TGTGCCAGCAGTTGGGACAGCAATTCACCCCTCCACTTT
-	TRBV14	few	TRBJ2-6	CASSPRGNVLTF	TGTGCCAGCAGCCCGCGGGGCAACGTCCTGACTTTC
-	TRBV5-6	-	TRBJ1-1	CASSTAGRNTEAFF	TGTGCCAGCAGCACGGCGGGGAGGAACACTGAAGCTTTCTTT
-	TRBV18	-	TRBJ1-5	CASSPANSLGNQPQHF	TGTGCCAGCTCACCAGCGAATAGCTTAGGCAATCAGCCCCAGCATTTT
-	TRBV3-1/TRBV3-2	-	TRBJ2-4	CASSPRSNIQYF	TGTGCCAGCAGCCCCCGGAGTAACATTCAGTACTTC
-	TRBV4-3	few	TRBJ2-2	CASSQVTVNTGELFF	TGCGCCAGCAGCCAAGTTACAGTCAACACCGGGGAGCTGTTTTTT
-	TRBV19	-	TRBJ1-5	CASVSAGNSNQPQHF	TGTGCCAGTGTGTCGGCAGGTAATAGCAATCAGCCCCAGCATTTT
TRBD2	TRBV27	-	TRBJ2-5	CASRPGLASQETQYF	TGTGCCAGCAGACCCGGACTAGCGAGTCAAGAGACCCAGTACTTC
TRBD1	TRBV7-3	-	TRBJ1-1	CASSSQGANTEAFF	TGTGCCAGCAGCTCACAGGGGGCAAACACTGAAGCTTTCTTT
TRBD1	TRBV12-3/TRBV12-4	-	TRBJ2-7	CASRLTGTYEQYF	TGTGCCAGCAGGTTGACAGGGACCTACGAGCAGTACTTC
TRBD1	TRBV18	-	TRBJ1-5	CASSPPTGGPGQPQHF	TGTGCCAGCTCACCACCGACAGGGGGGCCTGGTCAGCCCCAGCATTTT
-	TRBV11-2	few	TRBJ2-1	CASSLRERVNNEQFF	TGTGCCAGCAGCTTAAGGGAGCGGGTCAACAATGAGCAGTTCTTC
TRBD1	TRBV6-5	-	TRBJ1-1	CASIPTGTNTEAFF	TGTGCCAGCATCCCGACAGGGACGAACACTGAAGCTTTCTTT
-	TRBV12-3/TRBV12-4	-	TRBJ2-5	CASSFSGQETQYF	TGTGCCAGCAGTTTTTCAGGACAAGAGACCCAGTACTTC
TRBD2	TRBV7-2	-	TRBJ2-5	CASSVGLAGETQYF	TGTGCCAGCAGCGTAGGACTAGCGGGGGAGACCCAGTACTTC
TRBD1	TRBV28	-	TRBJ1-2	CASRQGALNYGYTF	TGTGCCAGCAGGCAGGGGGCCCTTAACTATGGCTACACCTTC
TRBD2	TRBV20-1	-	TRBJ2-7	CSASYSSGRISYEQYF	TGCAGTGCTAGTTATTCTAGCGGGAGGATCTCCTACGAGCAGTACTTC
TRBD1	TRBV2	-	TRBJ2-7	CASSPWDRHYEQYF	TGTGCCAGCAGTCCCTGGGACAGACATTACGAGCAGTACTTC
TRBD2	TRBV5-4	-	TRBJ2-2	CASSVLAGEFTGELFF	TGTGCCAGCAGTGTTCTAGCGGGAGAATTCACCGGGGAGCTGTTTTTT
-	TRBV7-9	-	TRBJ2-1	CASTKLGSYNEQFF	TGTGCCAGCACCAAACTAGGATCCTACAATGAGCAGTTCTTC